Presented here are 8 T cell receptor beta chains from one specimen sequenced in a study of T cell repertoires in cytomegalovirus infection. Each CDR3 protein is one row after TCRdb ran MiXCR on the reads. Among over 300,000 distinct CDR3 sequences listed, about 17% were seen once. The sequencing input was PBMCs. Receptors were obtained from a human donor in good health (CMV status not recorded). Some clones in this sample may be carry-over from other donors' samples.

J is TRBJ1-5 and V is TRBV12-3 or TRBV12-4, with 7 bases aligning to TRBD1. The CDR3 sequence is 15 residues long. The V gene end was trimmed by 7 bases and the J gene end by 2 bases; junction bases not matched to a gene: 8. CDR3 in DNA: TGTGCCAGCAACCCGACAGGGTCCGGCAATCAGCCCCAGCATTTT. This encodes CASNPTGSGNQPQHF.

The V and J genes are TRBV7-2 and TRBJ1-1; TRBD1 agrees at 7 bases. V gave up 5 bases and J gave up 5 bases; unmatched junction bases: 11. The CDR3 sequence is 15 residues long. The germline V gene has CDR1 SGHTA and CDR2 FQGNSA. The CDR3 loop is CASSASRGGGTEAFF. DNA of the CDR3: TGTGCCAGCAGCGCCTCCAGGGGGGGGGGAACTGAAGCTTTCTTT. The variable domain in full, with the rest retrieved from reference TRBV7-2 and TRBJ1-1, is GAGVSQSPSNKVTEKGKDVELRCDPISGHTALYWYRQSLGQGLEFLIYFQGNSAPDKSGLPSDRFSAERTGGSVSTLTIQRTQQEDSAVYLCASSASRGGGTEAFFGQGTRLTVV.

CDR3 nucleotide sequence: TGCGCCAGCAGCGAGACAGGGGCCAACACCGGGGAGCTGTTTTTT. This sequence encodes CASSETGANTGELFF. This chain links TRBV4-1 with TRBJ2-2, with 8 bases fitting TRBD1. Germline CDR1 reads MGHRA; CDR2 reads YSYEKL. The CDR3 has 15 residues. V was clipped by 5 bases and J by 2 bases; unmatched bases: 4.

This clonotype showed up many times. This CDR3 reads CASSAGLAGGELFF. The CDR3 DNA follows: TGTGCCAGCAGCGCGGGACTAGCCGGCGGGGAGCTGTTTTTT. The gene calls are TRBV7-2 and TRBJ2-2; 9 nucleotides align to TRBD2. The CDR3 totals 14 residues. V trimming: 5 bases; J trimming: 7 bases; junction bases outside the gene matches: 5. Per the germline V gene, CDR1 is SGHTA and CDR2 is FQGNSA.

This clonotype was seen more than once but under ten times. Here the CDR3 DNA reads TGTGCCAGCAGCTTAGCGCGGGGGTATAATGAAAAACTGTTTTTT. It codes for CASSLARGYNEKLFF. The chain employs TRBV7-9 and TRBJ1-4, with D perhaps matching TRBD1 (5 bases). V lost 0 bases to trimming and J lost 4 bases, with 9 bases between them. CDR1 is SEHNR and CDR2 is FQNEAQ in the germline V gene (reference sequence). This CDR3 is 15 amino acids long.

The chain carries TRBV7-6 and TRBJ1-5, with D tentatively TRBD1 (5 bases). Trimming removed 4 bases from V and 2 bases from J, with 18 bases in between. The CDR3 length is 17 residues. CDR1 is SGHVS, CDR2 FNYEAQ, per germline. CDR3 protein: CASSSTKRQGGNQPQHF. The CDR3, as DNA: TGTGCCAGCAGCTCGACAAAACGGCAGGGAGGCAATCAGCCCCAGCATTTT.

The chain employs TRBV20-1 and TRBJ2-1; the match to TRBD1 covers 9 bases. The ends lost 4 bases at V and 7 bases at J; junction bases unmatched: 11. The CDR3 covers 15 residues. Per germline, CDR1 DFQATT and CDR2 SNEGSKA (reference sequence). Here the CDR3 DNA reads TGCAGTGCTACAGACACAGGGGGCCCTAGGAATGAGCAGTTCTTC. This sequence encodes CSATDTGGPRNEQFF.

The table lists this clonotype with a few counts. The gene calls are TRBV6-1 and TRBJ2-6; the D gene is possibly TRBD2 (6 bases). From germline, CDR1 is MNHNS and CDR2 SASEGT. The V end was cut by 7 bases, the J end by 0 bases, with 19 bases between. The CDR3 runs to 18 residues. CDR3 protein: CASTYRDSLDSGANVLTF. Written as DNA, the CDR3 is TGTGCCAGCACGTACCGGGACTCACTGGACTCTGGGGCCAACGTCCTGACTTTC.